This passage covers 26 T cell receptor beta chains from one sample sequenced in a study of beta chain features in type 1 diabetes. Overall study findings and caveats: Among all four CD4+ subsets, Type 1 diabetes patients had TCRB CDR3s that were moderately but significantly shorter.

What these receptors recognize is not known. Since all of the isolated RNA was reverse transcribed, expressed TCRB transcripts were what got sequenced. Repertoires were generated with immunoSEQ multiplex PCR, while TCRdb's copy carries only in-frame clones and drops some. Of more than 100,000 clones detected, about a sixth appear once; the ten largest clones hold around 2.5%. The sample taken for sequencing was central memory CD4+ T cells from blood. These receptors came from a man aged 25 to 45 with type 1 diabetes.

This clone was counted only a few times. V is TRBV7-2 and J is TRBJ1-2; 7 nucleotides line up with TRBD1. The length of the CDR3 is 15 residues. Germline-derived CDR1 and CDR2 are SGHTA and FQGNSA. Germline trimming cut 5 bases from V and 6 bases from J; bases unmatched to any gene: 12. CDR3 coding DNA: TGTGCCAGCAGCCCGCGCCCGACAGGGCAGGATGGCTACACCTTC. Its protein is CASSPRPTGQDGYTF.

V gene TRBV19 combines with J gene TRBJ2-1; the match to TRBD2 covers 12 bases. CDR1 LNHDA and CDR2 SQIVND come from the germline V gene (reference sequence). J gave up 12 bases and V 4 bases, and 13 bases lay outside the gene matches. The CDR3 is 16 amino acids. CDR3 nucleotides: TGTGCCAGTAGTACTCGGACTAGCGGGGCCCTTGGGGTGCAGTTCTTC. Translating gives CASSTRTSGALGVQFF.

This clone was seen ten or more times. The rearrangement uses TRBV27 and TRBJ1-4; no clear D gene. CDR1 MNHEY and CDR2 SMNVEV come from the germline V gene (reference sequence). This CDR3 has 12 amino acids. V lost 5 bases and J 8 bases, leaving 9 bases between the germline ends. CDR3 protein: CASSRHGEKLFF. The CDR3 region has the DNA TGTGCCAGCAGTCGCCATGGGGAAAAACTGTTTTTT.

This clone is deemed medium-sized. Other DNA sequences in this specimen translate into the identical CDR3. The V gene is TRBV30, the J gene TRBJ1-5; D might be TRBD1 (5 bases). From germline, CDR1 is GTSNPN and CDR2 SVGIG (reference sequence). The CDR3 has 17 amino acids. V lost 2 bases and J 0 bases, leaving 17 bases between the germline ends. CDR3 coding DNA: TGTGCCTGGAGTAGCGGGGGACGAGGCGGTAGCAATCAGCCCCAGCATTTT. Amino acids: CAWSSGGRGGSNQPQHF.

The chain has TRBV5-1 and TRBJ2-1, with 8 bases identical to TRBD1. Unmatched junction bases numbered 10, after V lost 4 bases and J lost 4 bases. This CDR3 contains 16 residues. Germline CDR1 and CDR2: SGHRS and YFSETQ. CDR3 in DNA: TGCGCCAGCAGCCCAGACAGGGGTCTACAGTACAATGAGCAGTTCTTC. This encodes CASSPDRGLQYNEQFF.

Ten or more counts support this clone. This chain connects TRBV13 to TRBJ1-4, with unresolved D. Trimming pared 4 bases from V and 4 bases from J, leaving 1 base between. Germline V gene data show CDR1 as PRHDT and CDR2 as FYEKMQ (reference sequence). This CDR3 contains 11 residues. CDR3 in DNA: TGTGCCAGCAGCTATAATGAAAAACTGTTTTTT. It encodes CASSYNEKLFF.

This clone has just a few counts. J is TRBJ2-2 and V is TRBV7-9; no definite D call. Deletions cut 5 bases from V and 2 bases from J, with 9 bases between. The CDR3 sequence is 14 residues long. Germline assignment: CDR1 SEHNR and CDR2 FQNEAQ (reference sequence). CDR3 protein: CASSPTLNTGELFF. For the CDR3, the DNA is TGTGCCAGCAGCCCAACACTCAACACCGGGGAGCTGTTTTTT.

In its sample, this clone was seen many times. Here the CDR3 DNA reads TGTGCCAGTAGTAGATCTAGCGGGGCAATCAATGAGCAGTTCTTC. Its protein is CASSRSSGAINEQFF. The rearrangement joins TRBV19 to TRBJ2-1; 9 bases fit TRBD2. Germline V gene data show CDR1 as LNHDA and CDR2 as SQIVND (reference sequence). Trimming at V came to 4 bases and at J to 6 bases, leaving 7 bases not matched to a gene. This CDR3 spans 15 amino acids.

With regard to this clone: In the same sample, other DNA sequences code for this CDR3. The chain employs TRBV4-3 and TRBJ2-7; D is perhaps TRBD2 (6 bases). The germline V and J ends were trimmed by 4 bases and 2 bases, with 12 bases remaining between them. CDR1 and CDR2 from the germline V gene are LGHNA and YSLEER. The CDR3 runs 14 residues. This chain's CDR3 is CASSPTGRPYEQYF. In DNA, the CDR3 is TGCGCCAGCAGCCCCACCGGGAGACCCTACGAGCAGTACTTC.

This clone was seen more than once but under ten times. J is TRBJ2-2 and V is TRBV18, with 7 bases lining up with TRBD1. This CDR3 is built from 15 residues. V shed 6 bases and J 3 bases; nucleotides not matched to a gene: 7. Per the germline V gene, CDR1 is KGHSH and CDR2 is LQKENI. The CDR3 region has the DNA TGTGCCAGCTCGACAGGGACATCGGACACCGGGGAGCTGTTTTTT. The encoded protein is CASSTGTSDTGELFF.

This clone was seen a single time. This chain links TRBV6-5 with TRBJ1-1, with 9 bases identical to TRBD1. V lost 7 bases to trimming and J lost 7 bases; unmatched junction nucleotides: 7. This CDR3 region has 13 residues. Germline V gene sequence: CDR1 MNHEY, CDR2 SVGAGI. The CDR3 is CASTRTGALEAFF. Written as DNA, the CDR3 is TGTGCCAGCACCCGGACAGGGGCCCTTGAAGCTTTCTTT.

V is TRBV9 and J is TRBJ1-1; D unresolved. Trimming left V 3 bases short and J 0 bases short, with 6 bases between. From germline, CDR1 is SGDLS and CDR2 YYNGEE. The length of the CDR3 is 13 residues. The DNA of the CDR3 is TGTGCCAGCAGCGCTACCCTGAACACTGAAGCTTTCTTT. It translates to CASSATLNTEAFF.

This clone was picked up a small number of times. The rearrangement uses TRBV6-5 and TRBJ2-7; possibly TRBD1 or TRBD2 for D (6 bases each). The CDR3 spans 14 residues. In germline, CDR1 is MNHEY, CDR2 SVGAGI. The germline V and J ends were trimmed by 4 bases and 3 bases, with 13 bases remaining between them. CDR3 bases: TGTGCCAGCAGTTCCGGGGGCGATCTCTACGAGCAGTACTTC. As protein: CASSSGGDLYEQYF.

Only a few counts were recorded for this clone. CDR3 in amino acids: CASSLVSETQYF. For the CDR3, the DNA is TGTGCCAGCAGCTTAGTATCGGAGACCCAGTACTTC. The chain joins TRBV11-2 to TRBJ2-5; D unresolved. The CDR3 totals 12 residues. Trimming removed 1 base at V and 5 bases at J, with 5 bases between. Germline CDR1 is SGHAT and CDR2 is FQNNGV.

This rearrangement joins TRBV7-6 to TRBJ2-5; possible D gene TRBD1, 6 bases. CDR1 and CDR2 (germline): SGHVS, FNYEAQ. This CDR3 is built from 14 residues. The V end lost 0 bases, the J end lost 6 bases, and 11 bases lay between the germline ends. CDR3 nucleotide sequence: TGTGCCAGCAGCTTAGCTAGGCAGGGGAAGACCCAGTACTTC. Encoded protein: CASSLARQGKTQYF.

This clone was counted only a few times. The chain is built from TRBV7-9 and TRBJ2-5, with 7 bases aligning to TRBD2. The J segment lost 1 base and the V segment lost 5 bases, leaving 7 bases of the junction unmatched. The CDR3 loop spans 15 amino acids. The germline V gene encodes CDR1 SEHNR and CDR2 FQNEAQ (reference sequence). The DNA of the CDR3 is TGTGCCAGCAGCCACGGAGCGGGGCTCCAAGAGACCCAGTACTTC. This sequence encodes CASSHGAGLQETQYF. The entire variable domain, with the rest obtained from reference TRBV7-9 and TRBJ2-5, is as follows: DTGVSQNPRHKITKRGQNVTFRCDPISEHNRLYWYRQTLGQGPEFLTYFQNEAQLEKSRLLSDRFSAERPKGSFSTLEIQRTEQGDSAMYLCASSHGAGLQETQYFGPGTRLLVL.

This rearrangement joins TRBV13 to TRBJ1-4; 10 nucleotides line up with TRBD1. The V segment lost 3 bases and the J segment 7 bases; nucleotides outside the gene matches: 2. Germline CDR1 reads PRHDT; CDR2 reads FYEKMQ (reference sequence). CDR3 size: 14 residues. The CDR3 reads CASSFDRGREKLFF. CDR3 in DNA: TGTGCCAGCAGCTTTGACAGGGGGCGTGAAAAACTGTTTTTT.

This clone was counted a few times. The V and J genes are TRBV7-9 and TRBJ2-3; the D is unclear. The CDR3 extends over 14 amino acids. Trimming removed 5 bases from V and 11 bases from J, with 20 bases in between. From germline, CDR1 is SEHNR and CDR2 FQNEAQ (reference sequence). The CDR3 nucleotides are TGTGCCAGCAGCCCCCAAGGTGACCACCCTTTGCAGTATTTT. It translates to CASSPQGDHPLQYF.

Ten or more counts support this clone. The CDR3 spells CASSLLRNNQPQHF. The DNA of the CDR3 is TGTGCCAGCAGTTTATTGAGAAACAATCAGCCCCAGCATTTT. This chain links TRBV28 with TRBJ1-5; D is undetermined. Germline V lookup: CDR1 MDHEN, CDR2 SYDVKM. CDR3 length equals 14 residues. Trimming shortened V by 1 base and J by 3 bases, and 7 bases separated the two germline ends.

In its sample, this clone was seen many times. This rearrangement joins TRBV10-1 to TRBJ2-5, with D possibly TRBD1 on 6 matching bases. This CDR3 is built from 16 residues. Germline CDR1 is WNHNN and CDR2 is SYGVQD (reference sequence). The ends were cut back, 5 bases at V and 2 bases at J, with 18 bases in the middle. CDR3 in amino acids: CASSTIYRVAQETQYF. The CDR3 bases are TGCGCCAGCAGTACCATTTACAGGGTGGCTCAAGAGACCCAGTACTTC.

Notes on this clone: The sample contains more than one DNA sequence encoding this CDR3. The V gene is TRBV5-1, the J gene TRBJ2-3; D ambiguous. There are 13 residues in the CDR3. Germline values: CDR1 SGHRS, CDR2 YFSETQ. V shed 1 base and J shed 4 bases, with 7 bases lying between them. The CDR3 DNA reads as TGCGCCAGCAGCTTGACCGGGCCAGATACGCAGTATTTT. Protein sequence: CASSLTGPDTQYF.

This clone was detected many times. Germline and junction disagree at one end, which may indicate a read error. The rearrangement links TRBV19 to TRBJ1-2; 8 nucleotides match TRBD1. Germline values: CDR1 LNHDA, CDR2 SQIVND (reference sequence). CDR3 length equals 16 residues. The CDR3 region is CASSLETGVSNYGYTF. CDR3 bases: TGTGCCAGTAGTCTAGAGACAGGGGTTTCTAACTATGGCTACACCTTC. Full variable domain (remainder filled in from reference TRBV19 and TRBJ1-2): DGGITQSPKYLFRKEGQNVTLSCEQNLNHDAMYWYRQDPGQGLRLIYYSQIVNDFQKGDIAEGYSVSREKKESFPLTVTSAQKNPTAFYLCASSLETGVSNYGYTFGSGTRLTVV.

This clone came up a few times. The chain uses TRBV4-1 and TRBJ2-3; D perhaps matches TRBD2 (6 bases). Trimming removed 0 bases from V and 15 bases from J, with 16 bases in between. Germline V gene data show CDR1 as MGHRA and CDR2 as YSYEKL. The CDR3 runs 13 residues. The CDR3 bases are TGCGCCAGCAGCCAAGATGGGGCGGGGCCGAGATATTTT. Its protein is CASSQDGAGPRYF.

This clone was observed a handful of times. This chain uses TRBV15 with TRBJ2-3; D might be TRBD2 (7 bases). The CDR3 extends over 17 amino acids. CDR1 is LNHNV and CDR2 is YYDKDF in the germline V gene (reference sequence). Deletions cut 3 bases from V and 0 bases from J, with 16 bases between. The CDR3 is CATSRSGGAPSTDTQYF. The CDR3 DNA follows: TGTGCCACCAGCAGGTCGGGGGGCGCACCCAGCACAGATACGCAGTATTTT.

In this sample, this clone turned up a few times. The chain has TRBV25-1 and TRBJ1-6; D remains unclear. Germline V CDR1 and CDR2: MGHDK, SYGVNS. The CDR3 runs 14 residues. The V end lost 6 bases, the J end lost 6 bases, and 12 bases lay between the germline ends. The CDR3 region has the DNA TGTGCCAGCAGCGCGGGAGAGTTTAATTCACCCCTCCACTTT. This translates into CASSAGEFNSPLHF.

CDR3 nucleotide sequence: TGTGCCAGTAGTATACGACAGGGGGAGAGGAATGAGCAGTTCTTC. Protein: CASSIRQGERNEQFF. The rearrangement joins TRBV19 to TRBJ2-1; 9 bases are shared with TRBD1. The CDR3 is 15 residues long. The junction had 6 bases not matched to a gene; V was cut back by 2 bases and J by 7 bases. Germline-derived CDR1 and CDR2 are LNHDA and SQIVND (reference sequence). Supplemented by reference TRBV19 and TRBJ2-1, the full variable domain reads DGGITQSPKYLFRKEGQNVTLSCEQNLNHDAMYWYRQDPGQGLRLIYYSQIVNDFQKGDIAEGYSVSREKKESFPLTVTSAQKNPTAFYLCASSIRQGERNEQFFGPGTRLTVL.